The 24 T cell receptor beta chains listed next were all sequenced from one sample in a study of post-analysis software for immune sequencing data. Broader study findings: Included in a set of about five TRBV segments more frequent in patients than controls were TRBV5-6, TRBV5-1 and TRBV20-1.

The TCR beta cDNA libraries carried unique molecular identifiers. Each CDR3 protein gets one entry after TCRdb re-called the PCR reads with MiXCR. This table holds approximately 690,000 distinct CDR3 sequences, 55% to 60% found once. These receptors lack a known antigen. Sequenced material: blood. The receptors come from a girl aged 2 to 9 with multiple sclerosis.

There are a few counts of this clonotype. This chain uses TRBV30 with TRBJ2-3; no reliable D call. Trimming took 3 bases from V and 3 from J, leaving 7 bases between them. This CDR3 has 12 residues. Germline values: CDR1 GTSNPN, CDR2 SVGIG (reference sequence). The CDR3 protein is CAWRQTTDTQYF. Here the CDR3 DNA reads TGTGCCTGGAGACAAACTACAGATACGCAGTATTTT. Based on the CDR3 plus reference TRBV30 and TRBJ2-3, the full variable domain is SQTIHQWPATLVQPVGSPLSLECTVEGTSNPNLYWYRQAAGRGLQLLFYSVGIGQISSEVPQNLSASRPQDRQFILSSKKLLLSDSGFYLCAWRQTTDTQYFGPGTRLTVL.

The table lists this clonotype with a few counts. The chain carries TRBV28 and TRBJ2-3, with D hard to call. Trimming cost V 6 bases and J 2 bases, with 9 bases left between them. CDR1 and CDR2 from the germline V gene are MDHEN and SYDVKM. The CDR3 has 13 amino acids. CDR3 sequence (DNA): TGTGCCAGCAGATCCGTCTTCACAGATACGCAGTATTTT. Residues: CASRSVFTDTQYF.

This clonotype was counted a single time. The V gene is TRBV6-5, the J gene TRBJ1-1; tentatively, D is TRBD1 (5 bases). The CDR3 covers 12 residues. The V gene's germline CDR1 is MNHEY and CDR2 SVGAGI. The ends were cut back, 2 bases at V and 7 bases at J, with 8 bases in the middle. CDR3 nucleotides: TGTGCCAGCAGTTACGGGGGGATTGAAGCTTTCTTT. It translates to CASSYGGIEAFF.

This clonotype was seen a few times. This chain connects TRBV14 to TRBJ2-3, with 9 bases aligning to TRBD2. The CDR3 spans 24 residues. The junction had 26 bases not matched to a gene; V was cut back by 1 base and J by 0 bases. Germline V lookup: CDR1 SGHDN, CDR2 FVKESK. This CDR3 reads CASSQVAGRDSGGIIPPSTDTQYF. DNA of the CDR3: TGTGCCAGCAGCCAAGTGGCGGGAAGAGATAGCGGGGGAATCATACCCCCTAGCACAGATACGCAGTATTTT.

The chain is built from TRBV7-9 and TRBJ2-6; D may be TRBD1 or TRBD2 (5 bases each). Germline loops: CDR1 SEHNR, CDR2 FQNEAQ (reference sequence). The CDR3 consists of 18 residues. The V gene lost 6 bases and the J gene lost 2 bases, with 20 bases spanning the gap. The CDR3 loop reads CASRPYTGIRAGANVLTF. In DNA form, the CDR3 reads TGTGCCAGCAGACCCTACACGGGGATCAGGGCTGGGGCCAACGTCCTGACTTTC.

The V gene is TRBV5-1, the J gene TRBJ2-7, with D perhaps matching TRBD1 (6 bases). V was trimmed by 7 bases and J by 1 base, leaving 12 bases between them. CDR3 size: 13 residues. The V gene's germline CDR1 is SGHRS and CDR2 YFSETQ. The CDR3: CASAQGTSYEQYF. CDR3 DNA: TGCGCCAGCGCTCAAGGGACATCCTACGAGCAGTACTTC.

The rearrangement uses TRBV6-6 and TRBJ2-3; TRBD2 matches 11 bases. The CDR3 totals 15 residues. Germline trimming cut 6 bases from V and 5 bases from J; bases unmatched to any gene: 7. Germline V CDR1 and CDR2: MNHNY, SVGAGI (reference sequence). CDR3 sequence: CASSTQGTSGDTQYF. The DNA for the CDR3 is TGTGCCAGCAGCACACAAGGGACTAGCGGAGATACGCAGTATTTT.

J is TRBJ2-1 and V is TRBV7-9; D may correspond to TRBD1 or TRBD2 (5 bases each). Germline loops: CDR1 SEHNR, CDR2 FQNEAQ (reference sequence). V was cut by 5 bases and J by 4 bases, with 15 bases left in between. The CDR3 has 15 amino acids. For the CDR3, the DNA is TGTGCCAGCAGCCCCGGGACCTCGGATTACAATGAGCAGTTCTTC. It translates to CASSPGTSDYNEQFF. Full variable domain (remainder filled in from reference TRBV7-9 and TRBJ2-1): DTGVSQNPRHKITKRGQNVTFRCDPISEHNRLYWYRQTLGQGPEFLTYFQNEAQLEKSRLLSDRFSAERPKGSFSTLEIQRTEQGDSAMYLCASSPGTSDYNEQFFGPGTRLTVL.

This clonotype appeared a few times. This sequence joins TRBV20-1 and TRBJ2-7; weak D call: TRBD2 (5 bases). Germline assignment: CDR1 DFQATT and CDR2 SNEGSKA (reference sequence). Trimming stripped 0 bases from V and 2 bases from J, with 14 bases between. This CDR3 region has 15 residues. The CDR3 loop is CSARDHWTRPYEQYF. Here the CDR3 DNA reads TGCAGTGCTAGAGATCACTGGACTCGACCCTACGAGCAGTACTTC.

This chain links TRBV20-1 with TRBJ2-1, with 11 positions matching TRBD2. CDR1 and CDR2 from the germline V gene are DFQATT and SNEGSKA (reference sequence). The CDR3 length is 15 residues. V gave up 3 bases and J gave up 9 bases; unmatched junction bases: 10. The CDR3 here is CSASGRLAGGGEQFF. CDR3 DNA: TGCAGTGCTAGCGGTAGGCTAGCGGGGGGTGGTGAGCAGTTCTTC.

V and J are TRBV7-9 and TRBJ1-2; the D is unclear. The CDR3 totals 14 residues. CDR1 SEHNR and CDR2 FQNEAQ come from the germline V gene (reference sequence). Between the trimmed V and J ends, which lost 2 bases and 10 bases, there was a span of 17 bases. In DNA form, the CDR3 reads TGTGCCAGCAGCTTACCCTCTCGACAACCCAACTACACCTTC. Encoded protein: CASSLPSRQPNYTF.

The chain employs TRBV20-1 and TRBJ2-5; 9 bases are shared with TRBD2. The J call may be faulty, since TRBJ2-7 better matches the DNA end. Germline loops: CDR1 DFQATT, CDR2 SNEGSKA (reference sequence). The CDR3 sequence is 15 residues long. In nucleotides, the CDR3 is TGCAGTGCTAGACCTAGCGGGACCTTCCCCTACGAGCAGTACTTC. Amino acid sequence: CSARPSGTFPYEQYF.

The chain employs TRBV12-3 or TRBV12-4 and TRBJ2-1; 7 bases agree with TRBD2. CDR3 length: 15 amino acids. Unmatched junction bases numbered 8, after V lost 5 bases and J lost 4 bases. CDR3 nucleotide sequence: TGTGCCAGCAGTGAAAGCGGGGCGTCATACAATGAGCAGTTCTTC. The encoded protein is CASSESGASYNEQFF.

V usage is TRBV4-1 and J usage is TRBJ2-3; the match to TRBD2 covers 9 bases. The length of the CDR3 is 16 residues. J lost 3 bases, V lost 1 base, and 5 bases had no gene match. Looked up from germline, CDR1 is MGHRA and CDR2 is YSYEKL. The CDR3 sequence: CASSQGSSGGTDTQYF. For the CDR3, the DNA is TGCGCCAGCAGCCAAGGTAGCAGCGGGGGGACAGATACGCAGTATTTT.

The V call is TRBV27, the J call TRBJ2-3; D gene unclear. CDR1 is MNHEY and CDR2 is SMNVEV in the germline V gene (reference sequence). This CDR3 spans 15 amino acids. V shed 2 bases and J shed 1 base, with 10 bases lying between them. As DNA, the CDR3 is TGTGCCAGCAGTTTAAACTTCGGCGGCACAGATACGCAGTATTTT. Its protein is CASSLNFGGTDTQYF.

This clonotype was observed a few times. The CDR3 here is CAINAGLAVEETQYF. CDR3 in DNA: TGTGCCATCAACGCGGGACTAGCTGTGGAAGAGACCCAGTACTTC. V and J are TRBV10-3 and TRBJ2-5, with 9 bases aligning to TRBD2. CDR3 length: 15 amino acids. Germline trimming cut 7 bases from V and 3 bases from J; bases unmatched to any gene: 9. Germline V lookup: CDR1 ENHRY, CDR2 SYGVKD.

The rearrangement uses TRBV7-6 and TRBJ2-5; 9 bases fit TRBD1. This CDR3 has 14 amino acids. With 7 bases clipped from V and 2 bases from J, the junction kept 5 bases outside the gene matches. The germline V gene has CDR1 SGHVS and CDR2 FNYEAQ. CDR3 DNA sequence: TGTGCCAGCACGGCGACAGGGGGGCAAGAGACCCAGTACTTC. Amino acid sequence: CASTATGGQETQYF.

The chain joins TRBV30 to TRBJ2-7, with a tentative D call TRBD2 (6 bases). This CDR3 contains 14 residues. V was cut by 3 bases and J by 3 bases, with 15 bases left in between. The V gene's germline CDR1 is GTSNPN and CDR2 SVGIG (reference sequence). CDR3 region: CAWSGKASDYEQYF. Here the CDR3 DNA reads TGTGCCTGGAGCGGGAAAGCTAGCGACTACGAGCAGTACTTC.

V and J are TRBV6-2 or TRBV6-3 and TRBJ1-2; 7 bases align to TRBD1. CDR3 size: 14 residues. CDR1 and CDR2 from the germline V gene are MNHEY and SVGEGT. Losses at the gene ends were 5 bases for V and 2 bases for J; bases not matched to a gene: 5. This CDR3 reads CASSRLTGNYGYTF. CDR3 DNA sequence: TGTGCCAGCAGTCGACTGACAGGGAACTATGGCTACACCTTC.

This clonotype was counted a few times. The rearrangement joins TRBV7-2 to TRBJ2-3; D may be TRBD1 (6 bases). The CDR3 is 14 amino acids. Germline values: CDR1 SGHTA, CDR2 FQGNSA. V lost 5 bases and J 4 bases, leaving 13 bases between the germline ends. The CDR3 nucleotides read TGTGCCAGCAGCCCAGGGGAGTTACCAGATACGCAGTATTTT. Encoded protein: CASSPGELPDTQYF.

The V call is TRBV11-1, the J call TRBJ2-5; tentative D call: TRBD2 (7 bases). This CDR3 region has 17 residues. With 0 bases removed from V and 2 bases from J, the gap between germline ends came to 16 bases. CDR1 and CDR2 (germline): SGHAT, FQDESV (reference sequence). The DNA for the CDR3 is TGTGCCAGCAGCTTAGCCCCGCGGGGGCAGGGGCAAGAGACCCAGTACTTC. Translated, it gives CASSLAPRGQGQETQYF.

V and J are TRBV12-5 and TRBJ1-5; D may be TRBD1 (5 bases). The CDR3 has 13 residues. The V and J ends lost 6 bases and 11 bases respectively, with 17 bases between them. Germline CDR1 LGHNT, CDR2 FRNRAP. The chain's CDR3 is CASGWDRRGTQHF. Here the CDR3 DNA reads TGTGCTAGTGGGTGGGACCGCCGAGGAACCCAGCATTTT.

The chain recombines TRBV29-1 with TRBJ1-1; TRBD1 matches 7 bases. Per the germline V gene, CDR1 is SQVTM and CDR2 is ANQGSEA. Unmatched junction bases numbered 14, after V lost 1 base and J lost 3 bases. This CDR3 spans 17 amino acids. CDR3 bases: TGCAGCGTTGAAGGGGAGACAGGGAGGATAATTGACACTGAAGCTTTCTTT. Its protein product is CSVEGETGRIIDTEAFF.

The CDR3 DNA is TGTGCCAGCAGCCAATCTGGGACACGGAGCTCCTACGAGCAGTACTTC. Residues: CASSQSGTRSSYEQYF. The chain recombines TRBV4-2 with TRBJ2-7; possible D gene TRBD1, 6 bases. The V gene's germline CDR1 is LGHNA and CDR2 YNFKEQ. The CDR3 is made up of 16 amino acids. Trimming left V 2 bases short and J 0 bases short, with 14 bases between.